Following are 10 T cell receptor beta chains from one sample sequenced in a study of T cells expressing NK-cell markers. For each CDR3 protein, TCRdb gives one entry from its re-call of the 5' RACE reads, without DNA. Here the sample table reports about 460,000 distinct CDR3 sequences. Sequenced sample: blood T cells: a sorted CD56 or NKG2C T cell subset, CD4+ or CD8+ T cells, or bulk PBMC T cells (not recorded which). The receptors here all came from a woman aged 45-59 years in good health.

The V call is TRBV24-1, the J call TRBJ2-1; checking the TCRdb D call of TRBD1 is not possible without DNA. CDR1 is KGHDR and CDR2 is SFDVKD in the germline V gene. This CDR3 is 14 amino acids long. The CDR3 loop reads CATSTGFPYNEQFF.

CDR3 region: CAISWDLRSDTQYF. This sequence joins TRBV10-3 and TRBJ2-3; the TCRdb call, TRBD1, lacks DNA for checking. Germline V gene lookup returns CDR1 ENHRY and CDR2 SYGVKD. The CDR3 covers 14 residues.

The genes are TRBV12-3 or TRBV12-4 and TRBJ2-5; TCRdb selects TRBD2, and the lack of DNA leaves this call unchecked. CDR3 length: 16 residues. The CDR3 reads CASSRITASPQETQYF.

The chain is built from TRBV5-1 and TRBJ2-1; TCRdb names TRBD1, which stays unverified in the absence of DNA. Per germline, CDR1 SGHRS and CDR2 YFSETQ. CDR3 size: 18 residues. CDR3 residues: CASSSLEDIFLRGGEQFF.

J is TRBJ2-3 and V is TRBV6-6; TCRdb designates TRBD1, a call that cannot be tested without DNA. The CDR3 is made up of 15 amino acids. Germline V gene lookup returns CDR1 MNHNY and CDR2 SVGAGI (reference sequence). CDR3 in amino acids: CASRDSFSSTDTQYF.

The J gene is TRBJ2-5, the V gene TRBV14. Germline-derived CDR1 and CDR2 are SGHDN and FVKESK. The CDR3 has 14 residues. The CDR3 reads CASSQDYSRETQYF.

The chain joins TRBV29-1 to TRBJ2-2; without DNA, the TCRdb call of TRBD1 cannot be checked. This CDR3 spans 11 amino acids. Germline assignment: CDR1 SQVTM and CDR2 ANQGSEA. The CDR3 protein is CSVDTQGSVFF.

The V call is TRBV6-1, the J call TRBJ2-4; TCRdb designates TRBD1, a call that cannot be tested without DNA. Germline CDR1 is MNHNS and CDR2 is SASEGT. The CDR3 is 16 amino acids. CDR3 sequence: CALPSKPRDLKNIQYF.

The V and J genes are TRBV7-8 and TRBJ2-7; TCRdb calls TRBD2, which cannot be checked without DNA. There are 16 residues in the CDR3. Germline V gene lookup returns CDR1 SGHVS and CDR2 FQNEAQ. The CDR3 protein is CASSSPGLAGAGEQYF.

The gene calls are TRBV5-1 and TRBJ2-3; TCRdb designates TRBD1, a call that cannot be tested without DNA. CDR1 is SGHRS, CDR2 YFSETQ, per germline. The CDR3 spans 14 residues. This chain's CDR3 is CASSPLTSSDTQYF.